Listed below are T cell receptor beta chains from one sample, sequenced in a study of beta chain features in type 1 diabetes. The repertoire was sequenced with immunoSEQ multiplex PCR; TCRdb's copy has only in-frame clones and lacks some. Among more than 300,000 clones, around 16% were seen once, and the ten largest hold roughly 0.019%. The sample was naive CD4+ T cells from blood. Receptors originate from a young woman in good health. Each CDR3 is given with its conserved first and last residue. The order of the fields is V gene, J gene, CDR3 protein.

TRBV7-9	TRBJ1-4	CASSREGQNEKLFF
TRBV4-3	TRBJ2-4	CASSQDSTSGTKNIQYF
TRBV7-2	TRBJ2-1	CASSNDMNGEQFF
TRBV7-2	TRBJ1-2	CASSLIREGYTF
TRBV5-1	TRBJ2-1	CASSLRGAGEYNEQFF
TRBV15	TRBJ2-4	CATSWDKAKNIQYF
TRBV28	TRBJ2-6	CASSLQGQAGANVLTF
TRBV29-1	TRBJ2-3	CSVEGGEEVRDTQYF
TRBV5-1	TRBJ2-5	CASSLTGVETQYF
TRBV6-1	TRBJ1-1	CASSERGAGERAFF
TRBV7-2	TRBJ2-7	CASSIVTSTASYEQYF
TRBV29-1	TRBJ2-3	CSVLGQVTDTQYF
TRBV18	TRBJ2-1	CASSPPSPGGMYNEQFF
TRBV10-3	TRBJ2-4	CAISETSGLAKNIQYF
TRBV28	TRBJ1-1	CASNSGTPNTEAFF
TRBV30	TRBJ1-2	CAWSVPAGNYGYTF
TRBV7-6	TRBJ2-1	CASSQWTGSYNEQFF
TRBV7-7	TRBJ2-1	CASSSQAGGPNEQFF
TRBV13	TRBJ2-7	CASSSLDGDSYEQYF
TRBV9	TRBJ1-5	CASSVAGEGVQHF
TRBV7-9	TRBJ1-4	CASSTAVVTNEKLFF
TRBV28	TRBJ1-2	CASSDRAGTRSGYTF
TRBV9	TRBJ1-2	CASVKDSSGYTF
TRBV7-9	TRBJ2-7	CASSQSGRAYEQYF
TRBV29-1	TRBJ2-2	CSVSPRDSRTGELFF
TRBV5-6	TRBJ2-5	CASSLDRDYVQETQYF
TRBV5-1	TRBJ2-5	CASSWTRTGQETQYF
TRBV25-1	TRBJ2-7	CASSIESYEQYF
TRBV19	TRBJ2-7	CASNNIAEPPYEQYF
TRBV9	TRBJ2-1	CASSVGGGTGYNEQFF
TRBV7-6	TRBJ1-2	CASSFSPTEGGYTF
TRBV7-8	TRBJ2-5	CASSLLLAQETQYF
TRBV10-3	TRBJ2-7	CAISDSGTASYEQYF
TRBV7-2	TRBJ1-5	CASSYQSDRADQPQHF
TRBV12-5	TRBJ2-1	CASHGGAGNVNEQFF
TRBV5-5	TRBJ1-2	CASTRGGGSSGYTF
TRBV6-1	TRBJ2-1	CASSPLVQGIEQFF
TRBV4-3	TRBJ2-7	CASSLSRTGTYEQYF
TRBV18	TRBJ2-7	CASSLSTDISYEQYF